Listed below are T cell receptor beta chains from one sample, sequenced in a study of T cells in Graves' hyperthyroidism and ophthalmopathy. TCRdb reanalysed the multiplex PCR reads using MiXCR and keeps one entry per CDR3 protein. Of 700,000 or so distinct CDR3 sequences listed, about 14% are singletons. What was sequenced was blood. Receptors were obtained from a woman aged 50 to 65 with Graves' ophthalmopathy. The CDR3 runs from the conserved cysteine through the conserved F or W. D genes are given only for firm matches. For some rows the clone size is stated as once, few or many, or as a class when expanded; others skip it.

V gene	J gene	clone size	D gene	CDR3 DNA	CDR3 protein
TRBV7-2	TRBJ1-2	many	TRBD1	TGTGCCAGCAGCCGGGACAGGGAAGGGTGGTACGGCTACACCTTC	CASSRDREGWYGYTF
TRBV7-9	TRBJ1-2	many	TRBD1	TGTGCCAGCAGCCCAAGCGGGACAGGGATCTATGGCTACACCTTC	CASSPSGTGIYGYTF
TRBV28	TRBJ2-2	many	-	TGTGCCAGCATCCCTCCGGGACTCACGAACACCGGGGAGCTGTTTTTT	CASIPPGLTNTGELFF
TRBV7-9	TRBJ1-1	many	-	TGTGCCAGCAGCTTAGAGAGGCGGGCTTCGGTCACTGAAGCTTTCTTT	CASSLERRASVTEAFF
TRBV3-1	TRBJ2-5	many	-	TGTGCCAGCAGCCAAAGGCGGGACCAAGAGACCCAGTACTTC	CASSQRRDQETQYF
TRBV7-9	TRBJ1-1	many	-	TGTGCCAGCAGCCCTGGACCTATCGAAGCTTTCTTT	CASSPGPIEAFF
TRBV19	TRBJ1-5	few	-	TGTGCCAGTACCCTGGGGACAAATAATCAGCCCCAGCATTTT	CASTLGTNNQPQHF
TRBV7-3	TRBJ2-1	-	-	TGTGCCAGCAGCTTGGGGCCAGCGGCCTACAATGAGCAGTTCTTC	CASSLGPAAYNEQFF
TRBV28	TRBJ1-1	many	-	TGTGCCAGCAGTTTAGGGGGGGTGGCGAACACTGAAGCTTTCTTT	CASSLGGVANTEAFF
TRBV11-3	TRBJ2-1	many	TRBD2	TGTGCCAGCAGCCAAGGACTAGCGGGATCACGGGGTAATGAGCAGTTCTTC	CASSQGLAGSRGNEQFF
TRBV7-2	TRBJ1-1	many	-	TGTGCCAGCAGCTCGGGACGACTGAACACTGAAGCTTTCTTT	CASSSGRLNTEAFF
TRBV5-1	TRBJ2-1	few	TRBD1	TGCGCCAGCAGCCTGGACAGGTTCTCGTTCTTC	CASSLDRFSFF
TRBV6-1	TRBJ2-7	few	TRBD2	TGTGCCAGTTCAACCGGGCTAGCGGGAGACGAGCAGTACTTC	CASSTGLAGDEQYF
TRBV19	TRBJ1-1	-	TRBD1	TGTGCCAGTAGTATAGAGGACAGGAGTACGGCTTTCTTT	CASSIEDRSTAFF
TRBV29-1	TRBJ2-1	many	-	TGCAGCGTTGCGATCCCCTACAATGAGCAGTTCTTC	CSVAIPYNEQFF
TRBV6-1	TRBJ1-5	many	-	TGTGCCAGCAGTGAATTCGGGGATAGCAATCAGCCCCAGCATTTT	CASSEFGDSNQPQHF
TRBV12-3/TRBV12-4	TRBJ1-5	-	TRBD1	TGTGCCAGCAGTGATACAGGGGGGCCCCAGCATTTT	CASSDTGGPQHF
TRBV6-1	TRBJ1-2	-	-	TGTGCCAGCAGTTCGAAAATTGGCTACACCTTC	CASSSKIGYTF
TRBV19	TRBJ1-2	-	-	TGTGCCAGTAGTCGGGACTCGGGCTATGGCTACACCTTC	CASSRDSGYGYTF
TRBV11-1	TRBJ1-1	many	-	TGTGCCAGCAGCTTTTCAGGAGGCACTGAAGCTTTCTTT	CASSFSGGTEAFF
TRBV24-1	TRBJ2-1	-	-	TGTGCCACCAGTGATTTCAGAGGCAATGAGCAGTTCTTC	CATSDFRGNEQFF
TRBV6-2/TRBV6-3	TRBJ1-2	-	TRBD1	TGTGCCAGCGGCAGTCTTGACAGGGGTTATGGCTACACCTTC	CASGSLDRGYGYTF
TRBV7-3	TRBJ2-2	-	TRBD2	TGTGCCAGCAGCTTAGCGGGGGGACTAGCCAACACCGGGGAGCTGTTTTTT	CASSLAGGLANTGELFF
TRBV7-2	TRBJ1-3	many	-	TGTGCCAGCAGCTTAGTTTCGCCGGCAGCTGCTGGAAACACCATATATTTT	CASSLVSPAAAGNTIYF
TRBV29-1	TRBJ2-3	-	TRBD1	TGCAGCGTTCAGAGAGGGACAGGGGGTCCCGTTAGCACAGATACGCAGTATTTT	CSVQRGTGGPVSTDTQYF
TRBV15	TRBJ2-3	-	-	TGTGCCACCAGCAGAGACCTCCCGGGTGCGGGCACAGATACGCAGTATTTT	CATSRDLPGAGTDTQYF
TRBV6-1	TRBJ1-4	many	TRBD1	TGTGCCAGCAGTTTGACAGGGGTTGGTATCAAAGGTGAAAAACTGTTTTTT	CASSLTGVGIKGEKLFF
TRBV29-1	TRBJ2-7	few	-	TGCAGCGGGAACCGGGACCCCAGGGCCTACGAGCAGTACTTC	CSGNRDPRAYEQYF
TRBV7-3	TRBJ2-1	-	-	TGTGCCAGCAGCCAAACGGGTGGTGAGCAGTTCTTC	CASSQTGGEQFF
TRBV6-1	TRBJ2-1	-	-	TGTGCCAGCAGTGAAACAACGGGAATCACGTACAATGAGCAGTTCTTC	CASSETTGITYNEQFF
TRBV5-6	TRBJ2-1	many	TRBD1	TGTGCCAGCAGCTTGGGTCAGGGGGTTGACAATGAGCAGTTCTTC	CASSLGQGVDNEQFF
TRBV7-9	TRBJ2-2	-	-	TGTGCCAGCAGCCTCCGGACGGAGAACACCGGGGAGCTGTTTTTT	CASSLRTENTGELFF
TRBV4-3	TRBJ1-6	few	-	TGCGCCAGCAGCCAAGGGATGGGGAGTCCAACCCCCCTCCACTTT	CASSQGMGSPTPLHF
TRBV2	TRBJ2-7	many	-	TGTGCCAGCAGGGGGACGTTGGCCGAGCAGTACTTC	CASRGTLAEQYF
TRBV20-1	TRBJ2-5	few	TRBD2	TGCAGTGCAACGGCCCAACTAGCGGGATATGAGACCCAGTACTTC	CSATAQLAGYETQYF
TRBV6-1	TRBJ2-5	many	TRBD2	TGTGCCAGCCACGGACTAGCGGGAAAGACCCAGTACTTC	CASHGLAGKTQYF
TRBV5-1	TRBJ1-4	few	-	TGCGCCAGCAGCGCCGACAAAAGAGATGAAAAACTGTTTTTT	CASSADKRDEKLFF
TRBV27	TRBJ1-3	-	-	TGTGCCAGCAGTCGTACTCTCTCTGGAAACACCATATATTTT	CASSRTLSGNTIYF
TRBV20-1	TRBJ2-7	few	TRBD1	TGCAGTGCTTCCCCGGGACAGGGGGCTTACGAGCAGTACTTC	CSASPGQGAYEQYF
TRBV7-2	TRBJ2-7	many	TRBD2	TGTGCCAGCAGCTTAGATGAGGGAGGGTCCTACGAGCAGTACTTC	CASSLDEGGSYEQYF
TRBV20-1	TRBJ2-5	many	-	TGCAGTGCTATCGGAGGAGAGCGACAAGAGACCCAGTACTTC	CSAIGGERQETQYF
TRBV6-2/TRBV6-3	TRBJ2-1	-	TRBD2	TGTGCCAGCAGCCCCCGGGAGCGGGGGAAATACAATGAGCAGTTCTTC	CASSPRERGKYNEQFF
TRBV20-1	TRBJ2-1	many	TRBD1	TGCAGTGTCCCGGGACAGGGGCTCCAGTTCTTC	CSVPGQGLQFF
TRBV6-9	TRBJ2-7	-	TRBD2	TGTGCCAGCAGTTACGAGATCGGGAGGGCCGGGAACGAGCAGTACTTC	CASSYEIGRAGNEQYF
TRBV29-1	TRBJ2-7	-	-	TGCAGCGTTGTATTAGAAGGGGCGTCCGAGCAGTACTTC	CSVVLEGASEQYF
TRBV11-3	TRBJ1-6	-	TRBD1	TGTGCCAGCAGCTTAGAAAACAGGGGGCGCGGACCCCTCCACTTT	CASSLENRGRGPLHF
TRBV9	TRBJ1-1	-	TRBD1	TGTGCCAGCAGCGCCGGGACAGGGACCCCCACTGAAGCTTTCTTT	CASSAGTGTPTEAFF
TRBV15	TRBJ2-3	few	TRBD2	TGTGCCACCAGCATGGGGGGGTACACAGATACGCAGTATTTT	CATSMGGYTDTQYF
TRBV7-2	TRBJ2-5	few	TRBD2	TGTGCCAGCAGCCGACTAGCGGAGGACCAAGAGACCCAGTACTTC	CASSRLAEDQETQYF
TRBV5-4	TRBJ2-7	few	-	TGTGCCAGCAGCCCGGGGTCTGCGTCCGGCTACGAGCAGTACTTC	CASSPGSASGYEQYF
TRBV9	TRBJ1-6	-	-	TGTGCCAGCAGCGCGGGGGATAATAATTCACCCCTCCACTTT	CASSAGDNNSPLHF
TRBV4-1	TRBJ2-4	-	-	TGCGCCAGCAGCCAATCCGGTGGCAAAAACATTCAGTACTTC	CASSQSGGKNIQYF
TRBV20-1	TRBJ2-6	many	-	TGCAGTGCTAGGGGGAGAAACTCTGGGGCCAACGTCCTGACTTTC	CSARGRNSGANVLTF